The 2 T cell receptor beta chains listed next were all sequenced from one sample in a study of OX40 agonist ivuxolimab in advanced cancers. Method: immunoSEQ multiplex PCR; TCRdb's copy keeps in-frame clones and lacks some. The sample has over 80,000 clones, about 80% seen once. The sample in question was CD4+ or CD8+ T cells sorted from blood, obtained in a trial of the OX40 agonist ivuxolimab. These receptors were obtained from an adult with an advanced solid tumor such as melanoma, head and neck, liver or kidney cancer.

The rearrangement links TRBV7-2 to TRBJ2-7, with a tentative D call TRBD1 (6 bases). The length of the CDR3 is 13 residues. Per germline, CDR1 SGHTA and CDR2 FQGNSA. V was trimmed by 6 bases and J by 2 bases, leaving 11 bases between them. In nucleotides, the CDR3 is TGTGCCAGCAGTCGACAGGTTACCTACGAGCAGTACTTC. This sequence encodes CASSRQVTYEQYF.

The CDR3 here is CASSEQIRKANTEAFF. The CDR3 DNA reads as TGTGCCAGCAGTGAGCAGATTAGGAAGGCGAACACTGAAGCTTTCTTT. The genes are TRBV6-1 and TRBJ1-1; D remains ambiguous. CDR3 length: 16 amino acids. V was shortened by 3 bases and J by 1 base, with 15 bases between the two germline ends. From germline, CDR1 is MNHNS and CDR2 SASEGT.